This record concerns one TCR beta chain sequence. Its cognate antigen is unknown. TCRdb re-derived calls from the 5' RACE reads in MiXCR, one entry per CDR3 protein. The table records roughly 250,000 distinct CDR3 sequences, over 15% of them present only once. These data are taken from a study of T-cell memory formation after mild COVID-19. At the level of the study: Clustering of TCRs was largely donor specific. Findings and limits, study-wide: Detection of some responders pre-infection suggested pre-existing cross-reactive memory T cells participated. Clones contracting day 15 to 85 were balanced CD4/CD8; later expanders leaned CD4+. Contracting CD4+ clones were located mainly in CM and EM, and CD8+ clones in EMRA.

The CDR3 sequence is 17 residues long. Germline CDR1 is SGHRS and CDR2 is YFSETQ. Trimming cost V 4 bases and J 7 bases, with 24 bases left between them. The sequence was collected from a man between 18 and 35 years old who had mild COVID-19 (a few samples of this study predate the infection). Cell type and time point are not known. The source material was PBMCs or a T cell subset sorted from them (not recorded which). The J gene is TRBJ2-1, the V gene TRBV5-1; D assignment may be TRBD1 or TRBD2 (6 bases each). The CDR3 reads CASSPISAGGALNEQFF. DNA of the CDR3: TGCGCCAGCAGCCCGATCTCGGCCGGGGGCGCTTTGAATGAGCAGTTCTTC.